Described below is a single T cell receptor beta chain sequence and its context. Its matching antigen is unknown. This record belongs to a study of multiple sclerosis patients with progressive multifocal leukoencephalopathy. Study-wide results and limits: Most PML patients had lower entropy, suggesting less diverse TRB repertoires. PML-onset expanded TRB clones were detectable before and during natalizumab therapy.

The data were produced by immunoSEQ multiplex PCR, yet TCRdb's version contains in-frame clones alone and is incomplete. The sample lists fewer than 40,000 clones; around nine tenths were seen once. Time point denoted: before natalizumab initiation. All patients had prior interferon beta, and all PML patients were female. T0 refers to blood drawn before natalizumab was first infused. Input material: PBMCs. The sequence was obtained from a human donor with multiple sclerosis.

In DNA, the CDR3 is TGTGCCATCAGAACGACCCCGATGAACACTGAAGCTTTCTTT. It encodes CAIRTTPMNTEAFF. This chain links TRBV10-3 with TRBJ1-1; no definite D call. CDR3 size: 14 residues. With 6 bases removed from V and 0 bases from J, the gap between germline ends came to 11 bases. Germline values: CDR1 ENHRY, CDR2 SYGVKD.